The entry below gives a single TCR beta chain sequence along with its context. No antigen is known for it. The PCR ran on 60 Vbeta and 13 Jbeta primers. The method was immunoSEQ multiplex PCR; TCRdb's version includes in-frame clones alone and lacks a portion of them. The sample includes around 130,000 clones, about 85% seen only once; the top ten take roughly 1.8%. The data were taken from a study of cytomegalovirus exposure and HLA in healthy donors. Study findings and constraints: Indistinguishability led to the exclusion of some V segments, TRBV6-2 and TRBV6-3 included. The HLA-A and HLA-B alleles of most subjects were reportedly predicted accurately from TCR beta sequences. Rarity marked most TCR sequences, yet some public TCRs occurred in many donors.

Trimming cost V 6 bases and J 6 bases; bases outside gene matches: 6. The CDR3 covers 15 residues. Germline V gene data show CDR1 as MNHEY and CDR2 as SVGAGI. The chain has TRBV6-5 and TRBJ2-1; 12 nucleotides agree with TRBD2. Source material: PBMCs. This clonotype was obtained from a boy younger than 18 in good health and CMV-seronegative. The CDR3, as DNA: TGTGCCAGCAGGGAGACTAGCGGGAGCTTCAATGAGCAGTTCTTC. Its translation is CASRETSGSFNEQFF.